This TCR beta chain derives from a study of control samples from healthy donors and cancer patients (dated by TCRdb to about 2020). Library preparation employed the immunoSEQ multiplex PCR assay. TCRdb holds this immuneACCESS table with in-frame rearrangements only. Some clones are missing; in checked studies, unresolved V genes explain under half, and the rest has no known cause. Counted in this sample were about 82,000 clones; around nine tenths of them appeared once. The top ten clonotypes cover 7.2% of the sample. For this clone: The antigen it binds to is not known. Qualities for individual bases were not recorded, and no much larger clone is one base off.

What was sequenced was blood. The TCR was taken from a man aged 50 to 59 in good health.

The DNA sequence follows: TGTGCCAGTAGTACGTTCGCGAACACCGGGGAGCTGTTTTTT. Its protein is CASSTFANTGELFF. The V and J genes are TRBV19 and TRBJ2-2, with no D gene named confidently. CDR1 LNHDA and CDR2 SQIVND were looked up in the germline V gene (reference sequence). V was cut back by 4 bases and J by 0 bases, leaving a gap of 6 bases between them. The CDR3 holds 14 amino acids from the cysteine to the phenylalanine. The kept DNA is CDR3 alone, 42 bases in frame from the first base.